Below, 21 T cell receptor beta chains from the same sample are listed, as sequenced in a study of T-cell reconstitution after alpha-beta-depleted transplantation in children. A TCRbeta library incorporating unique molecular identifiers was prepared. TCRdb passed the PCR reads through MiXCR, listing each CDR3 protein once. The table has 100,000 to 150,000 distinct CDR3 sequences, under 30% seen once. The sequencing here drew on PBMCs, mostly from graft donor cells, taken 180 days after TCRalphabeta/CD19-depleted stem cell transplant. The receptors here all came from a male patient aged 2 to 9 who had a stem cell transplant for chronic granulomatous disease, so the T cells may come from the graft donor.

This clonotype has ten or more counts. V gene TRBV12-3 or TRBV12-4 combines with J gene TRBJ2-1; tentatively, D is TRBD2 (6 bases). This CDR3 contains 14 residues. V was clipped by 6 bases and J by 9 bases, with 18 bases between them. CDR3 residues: CASSGRVWGGEQFF. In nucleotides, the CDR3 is TGTGCCAGCAGCGGGAGAGTTTGGGGAGGTGAGCAGTTCTTC.

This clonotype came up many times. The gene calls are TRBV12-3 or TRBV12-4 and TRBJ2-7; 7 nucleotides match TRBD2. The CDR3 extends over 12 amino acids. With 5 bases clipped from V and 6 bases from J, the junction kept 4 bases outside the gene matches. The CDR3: CASSPGGGEQYF. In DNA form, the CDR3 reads TGTGCCAGCAGTCCTGGGGGGGGCGAGCAGTACTTC.

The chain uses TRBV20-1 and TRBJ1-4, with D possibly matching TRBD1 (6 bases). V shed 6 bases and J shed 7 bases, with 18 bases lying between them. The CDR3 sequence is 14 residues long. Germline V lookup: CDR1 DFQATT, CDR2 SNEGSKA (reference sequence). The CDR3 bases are TGCAGTGCCCTCGGACAGTCGAAAAGTGAAAAACTGTTTTTT. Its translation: CSALGQSKSEKLFF.

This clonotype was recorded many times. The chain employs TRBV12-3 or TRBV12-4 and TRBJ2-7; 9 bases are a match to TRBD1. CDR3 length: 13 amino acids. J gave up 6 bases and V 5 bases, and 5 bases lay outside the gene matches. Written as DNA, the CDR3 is TGTGCCAGCAGTGTGGGACAGGGTGGCGAGCAGTACTTC. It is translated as CASSVGQGGEQYF.

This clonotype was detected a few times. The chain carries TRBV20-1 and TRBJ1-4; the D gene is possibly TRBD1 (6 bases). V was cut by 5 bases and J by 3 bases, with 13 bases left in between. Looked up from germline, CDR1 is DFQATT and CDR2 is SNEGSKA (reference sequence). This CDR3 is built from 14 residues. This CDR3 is CSARGGQSNEKLFF. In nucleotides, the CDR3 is TGCAGTGCTCGAGGGGGACAATCTAATGAAAAACTGTTTTTT.

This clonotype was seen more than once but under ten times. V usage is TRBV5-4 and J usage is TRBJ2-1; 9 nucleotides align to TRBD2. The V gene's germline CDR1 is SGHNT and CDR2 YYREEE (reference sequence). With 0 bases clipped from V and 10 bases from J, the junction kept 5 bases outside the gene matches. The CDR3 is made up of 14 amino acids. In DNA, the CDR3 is TGTGCCAGCAGCTTGGTTAGCGGGAGTGTAGAGCAGTTCTTC. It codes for CASSLVSGSVEQFF.

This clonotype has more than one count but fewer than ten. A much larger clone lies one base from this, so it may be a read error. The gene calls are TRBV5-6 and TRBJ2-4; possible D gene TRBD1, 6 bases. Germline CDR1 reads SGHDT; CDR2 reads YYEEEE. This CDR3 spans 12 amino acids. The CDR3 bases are TGTGCCAGCAGCAACAGGGCAAACAGTCAGTACTTC. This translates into CASSNRANSQYF. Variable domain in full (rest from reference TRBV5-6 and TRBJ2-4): DAGVTQSPTHLIKTRGQQVTLRCSPKSGHDTVSWYQQALGQGPQFIFQYYEEEERQRGNFPDRFSGHQFPNYSSELNVNALLLGDSALYLCASSNRANSQYFGAGTRLSVL.

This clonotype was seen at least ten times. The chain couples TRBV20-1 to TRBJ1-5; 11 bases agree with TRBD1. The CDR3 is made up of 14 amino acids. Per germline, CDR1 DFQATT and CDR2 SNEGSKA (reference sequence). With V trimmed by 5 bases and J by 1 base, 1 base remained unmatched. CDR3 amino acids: CSAGQGASNQPQHF. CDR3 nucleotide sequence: TGCAGTGCTGGACAGGGGGCGAGCAATCAGCCCCAGCATTTT.

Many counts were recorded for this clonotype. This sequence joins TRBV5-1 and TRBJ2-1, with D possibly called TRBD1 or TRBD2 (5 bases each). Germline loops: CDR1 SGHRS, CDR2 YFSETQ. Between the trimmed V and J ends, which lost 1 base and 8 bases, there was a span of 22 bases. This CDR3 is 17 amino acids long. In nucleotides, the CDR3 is TGCGCCAGCAGCTTGCGCCGGGACGCCCCGAGGAGTTATGAGCAGTTCTTC. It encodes CASSLRRDAPRSYEQFF.

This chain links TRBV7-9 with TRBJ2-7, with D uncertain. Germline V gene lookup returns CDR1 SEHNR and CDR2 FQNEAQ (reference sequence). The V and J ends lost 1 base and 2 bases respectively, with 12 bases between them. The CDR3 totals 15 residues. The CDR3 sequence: CASSLGLTPTYEQYF. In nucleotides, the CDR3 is TGTGCCAGCAGCTTAGGGCTAACCCCAACCTACGAGCAGTACTTC.

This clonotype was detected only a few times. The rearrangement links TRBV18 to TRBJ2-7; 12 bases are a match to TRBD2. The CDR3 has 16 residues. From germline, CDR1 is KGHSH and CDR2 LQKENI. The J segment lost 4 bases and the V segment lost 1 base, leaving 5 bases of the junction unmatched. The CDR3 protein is CASSPRTSGGKYEQYF. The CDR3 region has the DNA TGTGCCAGCTCACCACGTACTAGCGGGGGGAAATACGAGCAGTACTTC.

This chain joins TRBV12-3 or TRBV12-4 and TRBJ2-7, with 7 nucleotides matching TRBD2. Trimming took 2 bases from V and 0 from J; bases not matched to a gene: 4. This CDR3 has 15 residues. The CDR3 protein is CASSLRAGVSYEQYF. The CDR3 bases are TGTGCCAGCAGTTTAAGGGCGGGAGTCTCCTACGAGCAGTACTTC.

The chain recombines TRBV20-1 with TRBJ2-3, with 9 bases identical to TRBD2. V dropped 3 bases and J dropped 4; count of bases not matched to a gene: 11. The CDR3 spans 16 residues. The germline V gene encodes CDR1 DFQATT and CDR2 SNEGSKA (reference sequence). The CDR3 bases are TGCAGTGCTAGTTTTTCGACTGCGGGAGGGCCAGATACGCAGTATTTT. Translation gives CSASFSTAGGPDTQYF.

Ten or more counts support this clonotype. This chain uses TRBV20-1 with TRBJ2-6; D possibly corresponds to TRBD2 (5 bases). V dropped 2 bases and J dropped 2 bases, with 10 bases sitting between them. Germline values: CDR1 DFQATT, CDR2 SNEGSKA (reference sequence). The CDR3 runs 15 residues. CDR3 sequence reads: CSARTQRAGANVLTF. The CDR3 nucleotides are TGCAGTGCTAGAACACAGAGGGCTGGGGCCAACGTCCTGACTTTC.

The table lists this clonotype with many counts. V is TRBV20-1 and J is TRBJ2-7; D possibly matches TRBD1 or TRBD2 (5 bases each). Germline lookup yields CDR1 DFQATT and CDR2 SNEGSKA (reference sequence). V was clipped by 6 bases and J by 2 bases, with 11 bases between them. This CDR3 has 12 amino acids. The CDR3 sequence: CSAKMGPYEQYF. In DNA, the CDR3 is TGCAGTGCCAAGATGGGACCCTACGAGCAGTACTTC.

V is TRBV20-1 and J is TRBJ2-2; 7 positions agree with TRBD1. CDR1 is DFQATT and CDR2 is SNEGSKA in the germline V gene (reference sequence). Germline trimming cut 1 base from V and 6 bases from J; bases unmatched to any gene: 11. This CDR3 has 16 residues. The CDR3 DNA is TGCAGTGCTAGAGTTTCGAGAGGGGGCGACGCCGGGGAGCTGTTTTTT. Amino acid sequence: CSARVSRGGDAGELFF.

The CDR3 sequence: CASSLAALALGGEQFF. As DNA, the CDR3 is TGCGCCAGCAGCTTGGCAGCCCTAGCCCTTGGGGGTGAGCAGTTCTTC. J is TRBJ2-1 and V is TRBV5-1; either TRBD1 or TRBD2 may fit D (5 bases each). The V gene lost 0 bases and the J gene lost 9 bases, with 19 bases spanning the gap. The germline CDR1 and CDR2 sequences are SGHRS and YFSETQ. The CDR3 is 16 residues long.

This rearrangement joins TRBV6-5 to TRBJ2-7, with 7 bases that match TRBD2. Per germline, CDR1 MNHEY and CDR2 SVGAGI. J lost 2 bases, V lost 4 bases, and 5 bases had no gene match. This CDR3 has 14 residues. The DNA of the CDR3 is TGTGCCAGCAGTTCCGGCGGGAGCCCCTACGAGCAGTACTTC. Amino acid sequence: CASSSGGSPYEQYF.

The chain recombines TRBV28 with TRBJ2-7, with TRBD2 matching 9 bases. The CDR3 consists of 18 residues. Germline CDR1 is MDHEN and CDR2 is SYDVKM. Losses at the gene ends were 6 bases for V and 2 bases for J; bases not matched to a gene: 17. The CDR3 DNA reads TGTGCCAGCAGCCCTGAGGGGATTAGCGGGAGTGAAACCTACGAGCAGTACTTC. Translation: CASSPEGISGSETYEQYF. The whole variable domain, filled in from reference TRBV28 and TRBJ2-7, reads DVKVTQSSRYLVKRTGEKVFLECVQDMDHENMFWYRQDPGLGLRLIYFSYDVKMKEKGDIPEGYSVSREKKERFSLILESASTNQTSMYLCASSPEGISGSETYEQYFGPGTRLTVT.

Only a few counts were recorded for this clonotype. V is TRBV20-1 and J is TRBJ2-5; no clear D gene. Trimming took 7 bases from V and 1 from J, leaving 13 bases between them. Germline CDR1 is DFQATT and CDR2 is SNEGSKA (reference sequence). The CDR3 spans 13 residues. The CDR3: CSVRAATQETQYF. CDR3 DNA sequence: TGCAGTGTAAGGGCGGCTACCCAAGAGACCCAGTACTTC.

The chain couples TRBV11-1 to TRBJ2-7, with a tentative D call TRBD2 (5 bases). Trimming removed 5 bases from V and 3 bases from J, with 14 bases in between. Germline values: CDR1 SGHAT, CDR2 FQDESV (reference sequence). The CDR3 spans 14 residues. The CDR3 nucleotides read TGTGCCAGCAGCCGGGCAGCGGCGAGCTACGAGCAGTACTTC. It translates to CASSRAAASYEQYF.